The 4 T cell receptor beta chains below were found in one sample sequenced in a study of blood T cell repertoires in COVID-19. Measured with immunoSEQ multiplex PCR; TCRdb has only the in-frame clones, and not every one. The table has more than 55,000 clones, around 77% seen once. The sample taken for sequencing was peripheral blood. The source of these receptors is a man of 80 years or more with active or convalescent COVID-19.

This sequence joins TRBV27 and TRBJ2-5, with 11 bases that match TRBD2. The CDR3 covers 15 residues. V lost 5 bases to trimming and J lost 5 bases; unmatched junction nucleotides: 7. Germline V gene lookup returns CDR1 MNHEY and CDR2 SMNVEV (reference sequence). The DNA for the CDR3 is TGTGCCAGCAGTGCTACTAGCGGGAGAAGCGAGACCCAGTACTTC. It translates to CASSATSGRSETQYF.

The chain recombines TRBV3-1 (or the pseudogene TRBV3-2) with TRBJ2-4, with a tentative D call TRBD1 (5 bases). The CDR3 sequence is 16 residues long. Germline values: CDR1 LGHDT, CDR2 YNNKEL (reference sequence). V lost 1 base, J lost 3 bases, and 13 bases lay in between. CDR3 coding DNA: TGTGCCAGCAGCCAAGGTACAGGTCCGGGCAAAAACATTCAGTACTTC. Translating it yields CASSQGTGPGKNIQYF.

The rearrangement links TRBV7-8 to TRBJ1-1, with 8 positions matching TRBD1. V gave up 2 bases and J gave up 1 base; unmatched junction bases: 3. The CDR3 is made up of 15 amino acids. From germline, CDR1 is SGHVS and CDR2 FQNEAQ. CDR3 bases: TGTGCCAGCAGCTTACTGGGGACAGGGAACACTGAAGCTTTCTTT. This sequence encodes CASSLLGTGNTEAFF.

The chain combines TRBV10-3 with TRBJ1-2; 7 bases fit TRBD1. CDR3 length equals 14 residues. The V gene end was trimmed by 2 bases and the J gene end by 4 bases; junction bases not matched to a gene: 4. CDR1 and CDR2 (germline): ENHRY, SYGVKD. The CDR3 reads CAISERDRSYGYTF. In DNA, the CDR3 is TGTGCCATCAGTGAGAGGGACAGAAGCTATGGCTACACCTTC.